The 5 T cell receptor beta chains reported below all come from one sample, sequenced in a study of T cells after yellow fever vaccination. TCRdb recomputed calls from the 5' RACE reads with MiXCR, one row per CDR3 protein. The sample records approximately 120,000 distinct CDR3 sequences, about 7% being singletons. Sequenced here: CD4+ T cells sorted from PBMCs, sampled 10 to 11 days after the first yellow fever vaccination. These receptors originate from a man aged 18 to 29 who received the YFV17D yellow fever vaccine.

The table lists this clonotype with many counts. V is TRBV4-3 and J is TRBJ2-4; 11 bases agree with TRBD1. The germline CDR1 and CDR2 sequences are LGHNA and YSLEER. The CDR3 runs 15 residues. Unmatched junction bases numbered 7, after V lost 4 bases and J lost 8 bases. The CDR3: CASSRGQGAFDIQYF. CDR3 coding DNA: TGCGCCAGCAGCCGCGGACAGGGGGCGTTCGACATTCAGTACTTC.

This clonotype was seen many times. The chain carries TRBV6-5 and TRBJ1-1; D is unresolved. Germline CDR1 is MNHEY and CDR2 is SVGAGI. This CDR3 comprises 13 residues. The V end was cut by 4 bases, the J end by 3 bases, with 9 bases between. CDR3 residues: CASSSPWDTEAFF. CDR3 nucleotides: TGTGCCAGCAGTTCCCCATGGGACACTGAAGCTTTCTTT.

This clonotype has a count of ten or more. The CDR3 DNA follows: TGTGCCAGCAGACACCCCTGGACAGGCAGCTATGGCTACACCTTC. Residues: CASRHPWTGSYGYTF. The J gene is TRBJ1-2, the V gene TRBV6-5; 7 positions match TRBD1. The CDR3 has 15 amino acids. Unmatched junction bases numbered 11, after V lost 6 bases and J lost 4 bases. Germline values: CDR1 MNHEY, CDR2 SVGAGI.

In its sample, this clonotype was seen a few times. The chain combines TRBV7-8 with TRBJ2-3; 7 bases line up with TRBD1. Germline CDR1 is SGHVS and CDR2 is FQNEAQ. CDR3 length: 14 amino acids. Trimming at V came to 4 bases and at J to 6 bases, leaving 7 bases not matched to a gene. CDR3 in amino acids: CASSSRGPDDTQYF. The CDR3 DNA sequence: TGTGCCAGCAGCTCGAGGGGGCCGGACGATACGCAGTATTTT.

There are a few counts of this clonotype. The rearrangement links TRBV27 to TRBJ1-6; D is unresolved. Germline-derived CDR1 and CDR2 are MNHEY and SMNVEV (reference sequence). The CDR3 runs to 13 residues. With 5 bases removed from V and 5 bases from J, the gap between germline ends came to 7 bases. CDR3 amino acids: CASSVRNNSPLHF. The DNA for the CDR3 is TGTGCCAGCAGTGTCCGGAATAATTCACCCCTCCACTTT.